These 6 T cell receptor beta chains were sequenced from one sample in a study of cytomegalovirus exposure and HLA in healthy donors. 13 Jbeta primers and 60 Vbeta primers were used for the PCR. This table comes from immunoSEQ multiplex PCR, and its TCRdb copy is limited to in-frame clones, with some not included. The sample holds 180,000 or so clones, approximately 82% seen once. Sequenced: PBMCs. The receptors were gathered from a male donor in good health and CMV-seronegative.

This sequence joins TRBV5-6 and TRBJ2-1, with D perhaps TRBD1 (5 bases). CDR1 SGHDT and CDR2 YYEEEE come from the germline V gene. The V end lost 0 bases, the J end lost 7 bases, and 17 bases lay between the germline ends. The length of the CDR3 is 16 residues. The CDR3 loop is CASSLAPGRSWNEQFF. For the CDR3, the DNA is TGTGCCAGCAGCTTGGCCCCAGGGCGTTCTTGGAATGAGCAGTTCTTC.

This chain joins TRBV2 and TRBJ2-5; D gene ambiguous. V was shortened by 11 bases and J by 5 bases, with 12 bases between the two germline ends. The germline gives CDR1 SNHLY, CDR2 FYNNEI. This CDR3 region has 11 residues. The CDR3 DNA reads as TGTGCCTCTCTCGGGTCGGAGACCCAGTACTTC. Protein sequence: CASLGSETQYF.

The chain links TRBV5-1 to TRBJ2-5; TRBD2 aligns across 9 bases. TRBJ2-7 matches the DNA end more closely, so the J call is doubtful. The CDR3 runs 18 residues. Per germline, CDR1 SGHRS and CDR2 YFSETQ. The chain's CDR3 is CASSVVPGTSFESYEQYF. CDR3 DNA sequence: TGCGCCAGCAGCGTAGTACCCGGGACTAGCTTTGAAAGCTACGAGCAGTACTTC.

The chain has TRBV19 and TRBJ1-1; 7 bases line up with TRBD1. Germline CDR1 LNHDA, CDR2 SQIVND (reference sequence). The CDR3 runs to 12 residues. With V trimmed by 10 bases and J by 5 bases, 7 bases remained unmatched. The CDR3: CATRDSLTEAFF. The CDR3 DNA follows: TGTGCCACCCGGGACAGCTTAACTGAAGCTTTCTTT. Together with reference TRBV19 and TRBJ1-1, the CDR3 gives the full variable domain: DGGITQSPKYLFRKEGQNVTLSCEQNLNHDAMYWYRQDPGQGLRLIYYSQIVNDFQKGDIAEGYSVSREKKESFPLTVTSAQKNPTAFYLCATRDSLTEAFFGQGTRLTVV.

V gene TRBV25-1 combines with J gene TRBJ2-3; D not certain. Deletions cut 3 bases from V and 0 bases from J, with 10 bases between. The germline gives CDR1 MGHDK, CDR2 SYGVNS. CDR3 length equals 15 residues. CDR3 protein: CASSDGDYSTDTQYF. CDR3 DNA sequence: TGTGCCAGCAGTGATGGAGATTATAGCACAGATACGCAGTATTTT.

This clone has only a few counts. V gene TRBV7-2 combines with J gene TRBJ2-1, with a possible D match to TRBD1 (5 bases). The germline gives CDR1 SGHTA, CDR2 FQGNSA. The CDR3 consists of 16 residues. V gave up 5 bases and J gave up 8 bases, with 22 bases separating them. The DNA of the CDR3 is TGTGCCAGCAGCGCAAAACAAGGGGTGGCGACCCATGAGCAGTTCTTC. Amino acids: CASSAKQGVATHEQFF.